Sequencing of this TCR beta chain was carried out in a study of blood T cells in healthy people across ages. This clonotype was recorded at least ten times. This may stem from a read error, because a much larger clone lies one nucleotide away. Alongside a J-beta primer mix, a sample-barcoded 5' primer served in a second PCR lasting roughly 6 to 11 cycles. A single record per CDR3 protein comes from TCRdb applying MiXCR to the 5' RACE reads. Of 590,000 or so distinct CDR3 sequences in the sample, roughly 30% were seen once. Germline V lookup: CDR1 SGDLS, CDR2 YYNGEE. This CDR3 has 15 residues. This TCR derives from a woman of 80 years or more in good health. This rearrangement joins TRBV9 to TRBJ2-2; 7 bases are a match to TRBD1. The sample was blood. The CDR3 protein is CASSFDRVSTGERFF. The CDR3 DNA reads TGTGCCAGCAGCTTCGACAGGGTTAGCACCGGGGAGCGGTTTTTT.